This TCR beta chain was sequenced during a study of shared clonotypes between healthy human individuals. Germline loops: CDR1 MGHRA, CDR2 YSYEKL. V dropped 1 base and J dropped 4 bases, with 12 bases sitting between them. The CDR3 is made up of 15 amino acids. This clone occurred a few times. Data came from immunoSEQ multiplex PCR; TCRdb stores just in-frame clones and leaves some out. The repertoire holds 2,500,000 or so clones, more than 85% seen once, with 0.36% in the top ten. This receptor was identified in a man between 18 and 35 years old in good health. Some clones in this sample may be carry-over from other donors' samples. This chain joins TRBV4-1 and TRBJ2-3; TRBD2 is a possible D gene (6 bases). Material for sequencing was naive CD4+ T cells from PBMCs. The subset is: CD45RA+ positively selected. CDR3 residues: CASSQGPGEADTQYF. The CDR3 DNA reads as TGCGCCAGCAGCCAAGGGCCCGGGGAGGCAGATACGCAGTATTTT.